These 17 T cell receptor beta chains were all obtained from the same sample, sequenced in a study of T cell changes during pregnancy in multiple sclerosis. Using immunoSEQ multiplex PCR, the repertoire was profiled, and TCRdb retains in-frame clones only, with some absent. This sample has about 50,000 clones, with approximately 94% found just once. This specimen was CD8+ T cells from peripheral blood mononuclear cells, taken before pregnancy. Receptors originate from a female donor with multiple sclerosis, enrolled in a pregnancy study.

CDR3 nucleotides: TGTGCCAGTAGCCTAGCGGGAGAGACCTACGAGCAGTACTTC. Encoded protein: CASSLAGETYEQYF. This rearrangement joins TRBV19 to TRBJ2-7; 10 nucleotides line up with TRBD2. Germline lookup yields CDR1 LNHDA and CDR2 SQIVND (reference sequence). This CDR3 region has 14 residues. Trimming removed 6 bases from V and 2 bases from J; junction bases left unmatched: 4.

The gene calls are TRBV9 and TRBJ2-3; D is possibly TRBD2 (6 bases). The germline V gene has CDR1 SGDLS and CDR2 YYNGEE. CDR3 size: 14 residues. Between the trimmed V and J ends, which lost 2 bases and 6 bases, there was a span of 13 bases. CDR3 in amino acids: CASSVSREPDTQYF. Written as DNA, the CDR3 is TGTGCCAGCAGCGTTTCGCGGGAACCCGATACGCAGTATTTT.

Written as DNA, the CDR3 is TGTGCCAGCAGCTTGACCTTCTCTGACAGAGGCTACCGTGGGGAAGCTTTCTTT. Translating it yields CASSLTFSDRGYRGEAFF. This chain links TRBV28 with TRBJ1-1; perhaps TRBD1 as D (5 bases). The CDR3 length is 18 residues. In germline, CDR1 is MDHEN, CDR2 SYDVKM. V was shortened by 6 bases and J by 8 bases, with 31 bases between the two germline ends.

In this sample, this clone turned up a few times. V gene TRBV6-1 combines with J gene TRBJ2-7; D gene unclear. The germline V and J ends were trimmed by 2 bases and 0 bases, with 14 bases remaining between them. The CDR3 totals 16 residues. Looked up from germline, CDR1 is MNHNS and CDR2 is SASEGT. CDR3 bases: TGTGCCAGCAGTGAAAAACGGCGGAGCGCCTCCTACGAGCAGTACTTC. This codes for CASSEKRRSASYEQYF.

The chain couples TRBV27 to TRBJ2-7; a possible D gene is TRBD2 (5 bases). Germline lookup yields CDR1 MNHEY and CDR2 SMNVEV (reference sequence). The CDR3 loop spans 14 amino acids. Trimming left V 2 bases short and J 4 bases short, with 12 bases between. The CDR3 DNA reads TGTGCCAGCAGTTTAGAGAAAGAGGGTTACGAGCAGTACTTC. Translation: CASSLEKEGYEQYF.

CDR3 DNA: TGTGCCTGGAGTGTAGTGGGGGCGGGCACTGAAGCTTTCTTT. Its protein is CAWSVVGAGTEAFF. This chain uses TRBV30 with TRBJ1-1; D may be TRBD1 (6 bases). The CDR3 has 14 amino acids. Germline V gene lookup returns CDR1 GTSNPN and CDR2 SVGIG (reference sequence). Trimming removed 0 bases from V and 4 bases from J, with 12 bases in between.

The chain has TRBV9 and TRBJ2-7; TRBD2 matches at 12 bases. The CDR3 is 17 amino acids. Per the germline V gene, CDR1 is SGDLS and CDR2 is YYNGEE. The V segment lost 3 bases and the J segment 2 bases; nucleotides outside the gene matches: 9. The CDR3 DNA is TGTGCCAGCAGCGGCGGGACTAGCGGGCACAACCCCTACGAGCAGTACTTC. Encoded protein: CASSGGTSGHNPYEQYF.

The rearrangement joins TRBV28 to TRBJ2-3, with 15 bases aligning to TRBD2. Germline V gene lookup returns CDR1 MDHEN and CDR2 SYDVKM. CDR3 length: 16 amino acids. J gave up 6 bases and V 6 bases, and 7 bases lay outside the gene matches. The CDR3 DNA reads TGTGCCAGCAGCCCAACCGGGACTAGCGGGAGGGATACGCAGTATTTT. This translates into CASSPTGTSGRDTQYF.

CDR3 protein: CSVEGRGAYNEQFF. The CDR3 DNA is TGCAGCGTTGAGGGCAGGGGGGCCTACAATGAGCAGTTCTTC. The gene calls are TRBV29-1 and TRBJ2-1; a possible D gene is TRBD1 (7 bases). The CDR3 covers 14 residues. CDR1 and CDR2 (germline): SQVTM, ANQGSEA. Trimming took off 3 bases at V and 2 bases at J, with 11 bases between the two ends.

The rearrangement joins TRBV28 to TRBJ1-4; D gene uncertain. The germline V gene encodes CDR1 MDHEN and CDR2 SYDVKM. The CDR3 spans 15 residues. Trimming shortened V by 3 bases and J by 5 bases, and 13 bases separated the two germline ends. The DNA for the CDR3 is TGTGCCAGCAGTTTCTATCGACTAAGGAATGAAAAACTGTTTTTT. It is translated as CASSFYRLRNEKLFF.

The V gene is TRBV6-5, the J gene TRBJ1-2; TRBD1 matches 8 bases. Germline lookup yields CDR1 MNHEY and CDR2 SVGAGI. The trim removed 3 bases at V and 8 bases at J, leaving 11 bases unmatched. This CDR3 is built from 15 residues. The CDR3 region has the DNA TGTGCCAGCAGTTATGATTCAGGGGGCGCATGGGGCTACACCTTC. Protein product: CASSYDSGGAWGYTF.

The V and J genes are TRBV6-1 and TRBJ2-2, with D unclear. CDR1 MNHNS and CDR2 SASEGT come from the germline V gene. The V end lost 4 bases, the J end lost 2 bases, and 5 bases lay between the germline ends. The CDR3 runs 13 residues. This CDR3 is CASSVKNTGELFF. CDR3 DNA: TGTGCCAGCAGTGTCAAAAACACCGGGGAGCTGTTTTTT.

This sequence joins TRBV27 and TRBJ2-3, with a weak D call TRBD1 (6 bases). The germline V gene has CDR1 MNHEY and CDR2 SMNVEV (reference sequence). The CDR3 loop spans 16 amino acids. Trimming shortened V by 5 bases and J by 0 bases, and 15 bases separated the two germline ends. Written as DNA, the CDR3 is TGTGCCAGCAGTATACGACAGGATACTAGCACAGATACGCAGTATTTT. This translates into CASSIRQDTSTDTQYF.

The chain joins TRBV6-1 to TRBJ2-7, with TRBD1 matching 10 bases. CDR3 size: 15 residues. Germline CDR1 MNHNS, CDR2 SASEGT. V shed 2 bases, J shed 11 bases, and the junction held 12 bases outside the gene matches. The CDR3 sequence: CASSELGTGVPIEYF. In DNA, the CDR3 is TGTGCCAGCAGTGAACTCGGGACAGGGGTACCTATTGAGTACTTC.

This rearrangement joins TRBV5-1 to TRBJ2-7; D uncertain. Germline lookup yields CDR1 SGHRS and CDR2 YFSETQ. The V end lost 5 bases, the J end lost 9 bases, and 12 bases lay between the germline ends. The CDR3 consists of 11 residues. The CDR3 bases are TGCGCCAGCAGACTCCGAGGCCCGCAGTACTTC. Translating gives CASRLRGPQYF.

The genes are TRBV6-1 and TRBJ2-1; tentative D call: TRBD1 (5 bases). Germline assignment: CDR1 MNHNS and CDR2 SASEGT. The CDR3 covers 14 residues. V lost 3 bases and J 4 bases, leaving 10 bases between the germline ends. Here the CDR3 DNA reads TGTGCCAGCAGTGATCTAGGGGTTTACAATGAGCAGTTCTTC. Residues: CASSDLGVYNEQFF.

The genes are TRBV29-1 and TRBJ1-2; tentative D call: TRBD1 (6 bases). Between the trimmed V and J ends, which lost 5 bases and 4 bases, there was a span of 11 bases. This CDR3 comprises 12 residues. Germline assignment: CDR1 SQVTM and CDR2 ANQGSEA. DNA for the CDR3: TGCAGCGTTCCCGGGACAACCTATGGCTACACCTTC. Its protein product is CSVPGTTYGYTF. The variable domain in full, with the rest retrieved from reference TRBV29-1 and TRBJ1-2, is SAVISQKPSRDICQRGTSLTIQCQVDSQVTMMFWYRQQPGQSLTLIATANQGSEATYESGFVIDKFPISRPNLTFSTLTVSNMSPEDSSIYLCSVPGTTYGYTFGSGTRLTVV.